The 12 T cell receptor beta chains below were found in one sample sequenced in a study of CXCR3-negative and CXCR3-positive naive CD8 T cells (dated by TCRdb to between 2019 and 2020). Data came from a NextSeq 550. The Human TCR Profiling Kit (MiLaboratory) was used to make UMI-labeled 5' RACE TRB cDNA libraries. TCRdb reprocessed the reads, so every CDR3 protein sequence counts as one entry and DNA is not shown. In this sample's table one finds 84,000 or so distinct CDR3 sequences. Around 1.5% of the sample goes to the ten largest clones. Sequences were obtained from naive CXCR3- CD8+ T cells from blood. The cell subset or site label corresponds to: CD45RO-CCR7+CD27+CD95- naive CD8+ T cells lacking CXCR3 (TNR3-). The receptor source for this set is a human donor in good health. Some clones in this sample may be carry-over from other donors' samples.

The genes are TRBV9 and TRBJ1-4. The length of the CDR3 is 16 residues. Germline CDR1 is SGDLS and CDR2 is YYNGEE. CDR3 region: CASSANGGKSNEKLFF.

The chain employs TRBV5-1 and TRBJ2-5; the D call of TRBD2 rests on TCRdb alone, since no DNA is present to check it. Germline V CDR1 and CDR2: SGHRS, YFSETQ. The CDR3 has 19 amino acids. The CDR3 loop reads CASSLAGLAGDMYQETQYF.

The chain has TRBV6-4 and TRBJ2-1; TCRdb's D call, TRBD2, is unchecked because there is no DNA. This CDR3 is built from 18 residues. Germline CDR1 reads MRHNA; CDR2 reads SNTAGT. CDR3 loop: CASSDRPASGLGHNEQFF.

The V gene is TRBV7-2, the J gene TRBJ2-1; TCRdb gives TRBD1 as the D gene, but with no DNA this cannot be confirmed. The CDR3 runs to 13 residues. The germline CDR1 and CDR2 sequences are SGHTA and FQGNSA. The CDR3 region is CASSAGASNEQFF.

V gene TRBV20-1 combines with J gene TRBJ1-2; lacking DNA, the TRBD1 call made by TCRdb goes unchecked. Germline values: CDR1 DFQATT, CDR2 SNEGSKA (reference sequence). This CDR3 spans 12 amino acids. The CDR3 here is CSAWTGTYGYTF.

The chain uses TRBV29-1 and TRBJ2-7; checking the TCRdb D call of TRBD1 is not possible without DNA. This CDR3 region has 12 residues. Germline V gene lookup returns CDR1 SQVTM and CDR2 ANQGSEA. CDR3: CSVVHRTYEQYF.

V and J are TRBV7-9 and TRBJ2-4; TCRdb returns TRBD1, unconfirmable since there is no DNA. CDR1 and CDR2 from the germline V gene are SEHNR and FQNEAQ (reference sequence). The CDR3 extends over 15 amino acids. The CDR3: CASSFPGGAKNIQYF.

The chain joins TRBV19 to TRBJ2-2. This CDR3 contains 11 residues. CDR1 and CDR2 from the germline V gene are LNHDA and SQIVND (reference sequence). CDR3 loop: CASRFAGELFF. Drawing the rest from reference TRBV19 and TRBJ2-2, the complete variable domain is DGGITQSPKYLFRKEGQNVTLSCEQNLNHDAMYWYRQDPGQGLRLIYYSQIVNDFQKGDIAEGYSVSREKKESFPLTVTSAQKNPTAFYLCASRFAGELFFGEGSRLTVL.

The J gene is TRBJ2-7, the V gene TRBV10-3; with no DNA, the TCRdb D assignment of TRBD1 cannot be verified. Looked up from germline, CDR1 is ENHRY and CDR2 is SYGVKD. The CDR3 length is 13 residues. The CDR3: CATHTGQSYEQYF.

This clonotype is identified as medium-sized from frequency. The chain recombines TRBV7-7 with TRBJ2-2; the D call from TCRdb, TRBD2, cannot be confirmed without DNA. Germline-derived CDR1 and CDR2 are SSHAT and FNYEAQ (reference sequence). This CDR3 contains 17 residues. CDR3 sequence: CASSLGTSGSHTGELFF.

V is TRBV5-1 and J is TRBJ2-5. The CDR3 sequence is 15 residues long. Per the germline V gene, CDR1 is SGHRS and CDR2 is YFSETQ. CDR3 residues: CASSLGPSAQETQYF. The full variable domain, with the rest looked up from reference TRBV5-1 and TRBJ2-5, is KAGVTQTPRYLIKTRGQQVTLSCSPISGHRSVSWYQQTPGQGLQFLFEYFSETQRNKGNFPGRFSGRQFSNSRSEMNVSTLELGDSALYLCASSLGPSAQETQYFGPGTRLLVL.

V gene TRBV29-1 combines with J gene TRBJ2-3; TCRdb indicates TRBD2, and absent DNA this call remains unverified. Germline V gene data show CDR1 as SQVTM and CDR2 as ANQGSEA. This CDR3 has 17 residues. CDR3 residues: CSVPTSGRVQGTDTQYF.